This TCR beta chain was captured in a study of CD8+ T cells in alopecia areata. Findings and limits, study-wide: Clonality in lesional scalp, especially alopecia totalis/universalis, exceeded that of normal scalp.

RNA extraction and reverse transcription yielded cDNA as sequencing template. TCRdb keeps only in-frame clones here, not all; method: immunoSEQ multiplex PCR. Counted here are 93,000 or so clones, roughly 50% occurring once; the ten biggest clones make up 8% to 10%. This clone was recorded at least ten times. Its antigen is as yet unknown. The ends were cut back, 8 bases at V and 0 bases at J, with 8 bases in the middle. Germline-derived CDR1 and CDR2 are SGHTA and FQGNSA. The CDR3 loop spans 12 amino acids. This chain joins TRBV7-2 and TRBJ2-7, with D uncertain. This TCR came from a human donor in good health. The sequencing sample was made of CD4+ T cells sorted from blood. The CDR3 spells CASGRSSYEQYF. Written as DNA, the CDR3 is TGTGCCAGCGGTCGTAGCTCCTACGAGCAGTACTTC.